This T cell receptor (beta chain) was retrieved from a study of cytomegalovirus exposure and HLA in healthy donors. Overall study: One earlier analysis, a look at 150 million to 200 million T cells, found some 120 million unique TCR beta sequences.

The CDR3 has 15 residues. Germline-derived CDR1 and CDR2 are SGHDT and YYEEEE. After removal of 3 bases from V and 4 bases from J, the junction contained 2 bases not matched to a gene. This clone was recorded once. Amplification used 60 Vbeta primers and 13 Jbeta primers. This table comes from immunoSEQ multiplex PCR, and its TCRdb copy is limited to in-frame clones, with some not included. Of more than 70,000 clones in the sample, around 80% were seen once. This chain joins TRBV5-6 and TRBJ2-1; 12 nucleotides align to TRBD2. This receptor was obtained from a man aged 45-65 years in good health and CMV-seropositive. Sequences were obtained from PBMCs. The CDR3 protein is CASSSGLAGYNEQFF. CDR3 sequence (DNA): TGTGCCAGCAGCTCCGGACTAGCGGGGTACAATGAGCAGTTCTTC.